The rows below give T cell receptor beta chains drawn from one sample of a study of T cells after yellow fever vaccination. From the 5' RACE reads, TCRdb called clonotypes with MiXCR, one entry per CDR3 protein. Here the sample spans some 600,000 distinct CDR3 sequences, about a sixth being singletons. The input for sequencing was PBMCs, taken around 5 days after the first yellow fever vaccination. The receptors come from a man between 18 and 35 years old who received the YFV17D yellow fever vaccine. CDR3s leave out the opening cysteine and the closing phenylalanine or tryptophan. Each record gives: J gene, V gene, CDR3 protein.

>TRBJ1-1|TRBV7-2
ASSPWTGGNTEAF
>TRBJ2-7|TRBV7-2
ASSLARGDEQY
>TRBJ1-1|TRBV6-1
ASRRLGTGGGTEAF
>TRBJ2-3|TRBV4-3
ASSQGYGGADTQY
>TRBJ2-7|TRBV7-8
ASSSLEGLSKYEQY
>TRBJ2-5|TRBV2
ASSFAPGTQY
>TRBJ1-1|TRBV15
ATSRDTGGAF
>TRBJ1-3|TRBV5-1
ASSLQPSGNTIY
>TRBJ2-7|TRBV4-1
ASSQYRGISSYEQY
>TRBJ1-1|TRBV6-6
ASSYPRVAF
>TRBJ2-3|TRBV11-2
ASTPGFASSADTQY
>TRBJ1-4|TRBV30
AWSVLIEGEKLF
>TRBJ2-5|TRBV10-3
AISDPGGQETQY
>TRBJ2-5|TRBV29-1
SVGPEGETQY
>TRBJ2-1|TRBV7-2
ASSPGPYNEQF
>TRBJ1-1|TRBV18
ASSPTGGEGTEAF